The 25 T cell receptor beta chains below come from one sample, sequenced in a study of cytomegalovirus exposure and HLA in healthy donors. Assay used: immunoSEQ multiplex PCR; TCRdb lists only in-frame clones, some missing. Altogether about 360,000 clones are present, 80% to 90% being singletons, with the ten largest covering approximately 0.8%. Material for sequencing was PBMCs. The receptors derive from a young woman in good health and CMV-seronegative.

The chain uses TRBV5-1 and TRBJ1-5; the match to TRBD1 covers 7 bases. The V gene end was trimmed by 4 bases and the J gene end by 2 bases; junction bases not matched to a gene: 6. Looked up from germline, CDR1 is SGHRS and CDR2 is YFSETQ. The CDR3 runs 15 residues. The CDR3 DNA is TGCGCCAGCAGCCCCCAGGGGGGTGGCAATCAGCCCCAGCATTTT. This translates into CASSPQGGGNQPQHF.

The chain has TRBV2 and TRBJ2-7, with a weak D call TRBD2 (5 bases). The CDR3 spans 13 residues. Germline CDR1 is SNHLY and CDR2 is FYNNEI. V lost 3 bases and J 3 bases, leaving 9 bases between the germline ends. The CDR3 protein is CASSDGVSYEQYF. CDR3 nucleotides: TGTGCCAGCAGTGACGGGGTTAGCTACGAGCAGTACTTC.

The J gene is TRBJ2-3, the V gene TRBV18, with D uncertain. This CDR3 contains 17 residues. The germline V and J ends were trimmed by 6 bases and 5 bases, with 24 bases remaining between them. Germline CDR1 KGHSH, CDR2 LQKENI. The CDR3 nucleotides are TGTGCCAGCTCTCGAGTCCGGGTACCCGGCCACCTAGATACGCAGTATTTT. This gives the protein CASSRVRVPGHLDTQYF.

J is TRBJ2-2 and V is TRBV5-4; D might be TRBD2 (6 bases). This CDR3 has 16 residues. V shed 5 bases and J shed 0 bases, with 14 bases lying between them. Germline V gene sequence: CDR1 SGHNT, CDR2 YYREEE (reference sequence). CDR3 in DNA: TGTGCCAGCAGTGTTGACGGGGGACCGAACACCGGGGAGCTGTTTTTT. This gives the protein CASSVDGGPNTGELFF. The full variable domain, with the rest looked up from reference TRBV5-4 and TRBJ2-2, is ETGVTQSPTHLIKTRGQQVTLRCSSQSGHNTVSWYQQALGQGPQFIFQYYREEENGRGNFPPRFSGLQFPNYSSELNVNALELDDSALYLCASSVDGGPNTGELFFGEGSRLTVL.

J is TRBJ2-7 and V is TRBV15; 8 nucleotides align to TRBD1. From germline, CDR1 is LNHNV and CDR2 YYDKDF (reference sequence). J lost 3 bases, V lost 0 bases, and 1 base had no gene match. The CDR3 covers 14 residues. The CDR3 bases are TGTGCCACCAGCAGAGATACAGGGGGCTACGAGCAGTACTTC. It yields the protein CATSRDTGGYEQYF.

V gene TRBV6-1 combines with J gene TRBJ2-3; D is perhaps TRBD1 (6 bases). V lost 0 bases to trimming and J lost 2 bases, with 9 bases between them. CDR3 length: 15 amino acids. Germline V gene lookup returns CDR1 MNHNS and CDR2 SASEGT. The CDR3 here is CASSEAGGTTDTQYF. In DNA, the CDR3 is TGTGCCAGCAGTGAAGCTGGGGGCACCACAGATACGCAGTATTTT.

The J gene is TRBJ1-4, the V gene TRBV27, with 9 bases matching TRBD1. This CDR3 spans 19 amino acids. V lost 2 bases, J lost 0 bases, and 10 bases stayed unmatched. CDR1 is MNHEY, CDR2 SMNVEV, per germline (reference sequence). The CDR3 nucleotides read TGTGCCAGCAGTTTAAAAGGACAGGGGTGGATGTCAACTAATGAAAAACTGTTTTTT. It codes for CASSLKGQGWMSTNEKLFF.

The chain is built from TRBV7-8 and TRBJ1-2; the match to TRBD1 covers 9 bases. This CDR3 region has 17 residues. V was pared by 0 bases and J by 5 bases, with 10 bases of the junction left unmatched. CDR1 SGHVS and CDR2 FQNEAQ come from the germline V gene. The CDR3, as DNA: TGTGCCAGCAGCTTAGCGACCGGGACAGGGAGGGGGTATGGCTACACCTTC. Amino acid sequence: CASSLATGTGRGYGYTF.

CDR3 bases: TGTGCCAGCAGTTTCCACCGGGACAGGGCCAACAATGAGCAGTTCTTC. This codes for CASSFHRDRANNEQFF. The chain is built from TRBV7-9 and TRBJ2-1; 9 bases fit TRBD1. Germline lookup yields CDR1 SEHNR and CDR2 FQNEAQ (reference sequence). Trimming removed 6 bases from V and 5 bases from J; junction bases left unmatched: 11. This CDR3 is 16 amino acids long.

This chain links TRBV11-2 with TRBJ2-3; maybe TRBD2 (6 bases). Deletions cut 1 base from V and 0 bases from J, with 11 bases between. The CDR3 sequence is 16 residues long. Germline V CDR1 and CDR2: SGHAT, FQNNGV. CDR3 coding DNA: TGTGCCAGCAGCTTAGGTGCGGGGCCTAGCACAGATACGCAGTATTTT. Amino acid sequence: CASSLGAGPSTDTQYF.

The V and J genes are TRBV4-1 and TRBJ2-7; a possible D gene is TRBD2 (7 bases). The CDR3 length is 13 residues. V was shortened by 4 bases and J by 7 bases, with 14 bases between the two germline ends. Germline CDR1 MGHRA, CDR2 YSYEKL. The CDR3 is CASSPTGGPEQYF. CDR3 nucleotide sequence: TGCGCCAGCAGCCCCACCGGGGGGCCGGAGCAGTACTTC.

The CDR3 DNA is TGTGCCAGCAGCTTGAAGCCACGGACCGGGGGTAATCAGCCCCAGCATTTT. Translated, it gives CASSLKPRTGGNQPQHF. V and J are TRBV5-5 and TRBJ1-5, with D tentatively TRBD1 (5 bases). The length of the CDR3 is 17 residues. In germline, CDR1 is SGHKS, CDR2 YYEKEE (reference sequence). V lost 1 base and J 4 bases, leaving 18 bases between the germline ends.

The CDR3 sequence is CASSFIGGGASPDTQYF. The DNA for the CDR3 is TGTGCCAGCAGTTTCATTGGCGGGGGGGCCAGCCCAGATACGCAGTATTTT. This chain uses TRBV27 with TRBJ2-3; TRBD2 agrees at 9 bases. V dropped 3 bases and J dropped 4; count of bases not matched to a gene: 11. The germline V gene has CDR1 MNHEY and CDR2 SMNVEV (reference sequence). This CDR3 contains 17 residues.

V is TRBV7-9 and J is TRBJ2-2; D unclear. V was pared by 7 bases and J by 4 bases, with 10 bases between. This CDR3 spans 13 amino acids. Germline V lookup: CDR1 SEHNR, CDR2 FQNEAQ (reference sequence). CDR3 residues: CASTPPGTGELFF. The CDR3 nucleotides read TGTGCCAGCACCCCCCCCGGCACCGGGGAGCTGTTTTTT.

The chain has TRBV25-1 and TRBJ1-2, with TRBD1 matching 12 bases. This CDR3 comprises 15 residues. Germline V CDR1 and CDR2: MGHDK, SYGVNS. The junction had 7 bases not matched to a gene; V was cut back by 4 bases and J by 7 bases. DNA of the CDR3: TGTGCCAGCAGTGTTCCGGGACAGGGGGCGCTTGGCTACACCTTC. Amino acid sequence: CASSVPGQGALGYTF.

Concerning this clone: Other DNA sequences in this sample translate to the same CDR3. The rearrangement uses TRBV27 and TRBJ1-5; D may be TRBD1 (6 bases). The CDR3 runs 14 residues. V was shortened by 5 bases and J by 4 bases, with 12 bases between the two germline ends. Germline lookup yields CDR1 MNHEY and CDR2 SMNVEV (reference sequence). CDR3 sequence: CASSPGQLNQPQHF. CDR3 nucleotide sequence: TGTGCCAGCAGTCCCGGACAGCTTAATCAGCCCCAGCATTTT.

The rearrangement uses TRBV5-1 and TRBJ1-4; 7 bases agree with TRBD1. The CDR3 covers 16 residues. Trimming took 1 base from V and 4 from J; bases not matched to a gene: 7. CDR1 is SGHRS and CDR2 is YFSETQ in the germline V gene. The CDR3 DNA sequence: TGCGCCAGCAGCTTGTTAGGGGGCAGGTTTAATGAAAAACTGTTTTTT. This translates into CASSLLGGRFNEKLFF.

This chain connects TRBV19 to TRBJ2-7; 9 bases fit TRBD2. The germline CDR1 and CDR2 sequences are LNHDA and SQIVND (reference sequence). J lost 8 bases, V lost 9 bases, and 5 bases had no gene match. CDR3 length: 11 amino acids. This CDR3 is CASRTSEKQYF. The CDR3 nucleotides are TGTGCCAGCCGGACTAGCGAAAAGCAGTACTTC.

This chain joins TRBV11-2 and TRBJ2-3; tentatively, D is TRBD1 (6 bases). This CDR3 has 16 residues. The V gene's germline CDR1 is SGHAT and CDR2 FQNNGV. The germline V and J ends were trimmed by 2 bases and 0 bases, with 12 bases remaining between them. CDR3 nucleotides: TGTGCCAGCAGCTTAAACAGGGTCAGGAGCACAGATACGCAGTATTTT. Translation: CASSLNRVRSTDTQYF. The complete variable domain, with remaining parts taken from reference TRBV11-2 and TRBJ2-3, reads EAGVAQSPRYKIIEKRQSVAFWCNPISGHATLYWYQQILGQGPKLLIQFQNNGVVDDSQLPKDRFSAERLKGVDSTLKIQPAKLEDSAVYLCASSLNRVRSTDTQYFGPGTRLTVL.

The genes are TRBV6-1 and TRBJ2-1; 12 nucleotides match TRBD2. Germline CDR1 is MNHNS and CDR2 is SASEGT. The CDR3 is 15 amino acids. J lost 6 bases, V lost 7 bases, and 7 bases had no gene match. The CDR3 here is CASTGLAGTGNEQFF. CDR3 coding DNA: TGTGCCAGCACCGGACTAGCGGGAACGGGCAATGAGCAGTTCTTC.

The chain recombines TRBV28 with TRBJ1-1; D remains ambiguous. Germline loops: CDR1 MDHEN, CDR2 SYDVKM. Deletions cut 2 bases from V and 8 bases from J, with 6 bases between. CDR3 length: 11 residues. In DNA form, the CDR3 reads TGTGCCAGCAGTTTAAGTCGGGAAGCTTTCTTT. Its protein is CASSLSREAFF.

This chain joins TRBV4-2 and TRBJ2-7; 8 bases are a match to TRBD2. Germline loops: CDR1 LGHNA, CDR2 YNFKEQ. The CDR3 loop spans 15 amino acids. J was trimmed by 5 bases and V by 1 base; bases with no gene match: 7. The CDR3 spells CASSQVAGGLNEQYF. DNA of the CDR3: TGTGCCAGCAGCCAAGTCGCGGGAGGCCTCAACGAGCAGTACTTC.

The chain couples TRBV5-6 to TRBJ2-3; 8 nucleotides align to TRBD1. V was clipped by 3 bases and J by 2 bases; unmatched bases: 5. From germline, CDR1 is SGHDT and CDR2 YYEEEE. This CDR3 region has 15 residues. CDR3 protein: CASSSGQVVTDTQYF. The CDR3 DNA reads TGTGCCAGCAGCTCGGGACAGGTCGTCACAGATACGCAGTATTTT.

The V call is TRBV28, the J call TRBJ1-2; the match to TRBD1 covers 7 bases. The V segment lost 5 bases and the J segment 6 bases; nucleotides outside the gene matches: 12. Germline CDR1 and CDR2: MDHEN and SYDVKM. CDR3 length equals 15 residues. DNA of the CDR3: TGTGCCAGCAGTCTCGATCACAGGGGCGGGGATGGCTACACCTTC. Its translation is CASSLDHRGGDGYTF.

The V call is TRBV6-5, the J call TRBJ2-1; no definite D call. The CDR3 extends over 13 amino acids. In germline, CDR1 is MNHEY, CDR2 SVGAGI. V lost 5 bases and J 8 bases, leaving 13 bases between the germline ends. CDR3 loop: CASSRLNRDEQFF. In DNA form, the CDR3 reads TGTGCCAGCAGTAGATTGAACCGCGATGAGCAGTTCTTC.